The 27 T cell receptor beta chains given below trace back to one sample, sequenced in a study of cytomegalovirus exposure and HLA in healthy donors. Here immunoSEQ multiplex PCR was the method, and the copy in TCRdb shows in-frame clones only, minus some. The top ten clones hold 1.1% of a sample with about 220,000 clones, around nine tenths of them seen once. The sequenced sample was PBMCs. All receptors come from a woman in her late teens or twenties in good health and CMV-seronegative.

The CDR3 nucleotides read TGTGCCAGCAGTTTGGAAGGGGGCCGGTTCATATACGAGCAGTACTTC. Translated: CASSLEGGRFIYEQYF. The V call is TRBV28, the J call TRBJ2-7; TRBD1 matches at 7 bases. This CDR3 is built from 16 residues. The germline V gene has CDR1 MDHEN and CDR2 SYDVKM. Trimming took 3 bases from V and 4 from J; bases not matched to a gene: 12.

This clone was seen a handful of times. This chain joins TRBV19 and TRBJ2-2, with 11 bases matching TRBD2. This CDR3 comprises 16 residues. With 7 bases clipped from V and 4 bases from J, the junction kept 8 bases outside the gene matches. Per the germline V gene, CDR1 is LNHDA and CDR2 is SQIVND (reference sequence). The CDR3 DNA is TGTGCCAGTAAGGTGGGCGGGACTAGCGGCACCGGGGAGCTGTTTTTT. This encodes CASKVGGTSGTGELFF.

The chain joins TRBV19 to TRBJ2-1; 13 bases line up with TRBD2. CDR1 and CDR2 (germline): LNHDA, SQIVND (reference sequence). Germline trimming cut 9 bases from V and 3 bases from J; bases unmatched to any gene: 11. There are 17 residues in the CDR3. The CDR3 DNA reads as TGTGCCAGCCGCCGACTAGCGGGGGGACCGGTCTACAATGAGCAGTTCTTC. Its protein is CASRRLAGGPVYNEQFF.

This chain uses TRBV27 with TRBJ2-2; 9 bases align to TRBD2. The CDR3 length is 18 residues. Per germline, CDR1 MNHEY and CDR2 SMNVEV (reference sequence). V lost 5 bases and J lost 5; bases outside the gene matches: 15. CDR3 in amino acids: CASSPPLAGIIDTGELFF. CDR3 bases: TGTGCCAGCAGTCCTCCGCTAGCGGGAATTATAGATACCGGGGAGCTGTTTTTT.

V gene TRBV11-2 combines with J gene TRBJ2-1, with 7 bases lining up with TRBD2. The CDR3 has 14 residues. V trimming: 4 bases; J trimming: 8 bases; junction bases outside the gene matches: 8. CDR1 SGHAT and CDR2 FQNNGV come from the germline V gene. The CDR3 nucleotides read TGTGCCAGCAGCTCCGAACTAGCGCGAGATGAGCAGTTCTTC. As protein: CASSSELARDEQFF.

J is TRBJ1-2 and V is TRBV28, with D hard to call. The length of the CDR3 is 13 residues. Between the trimmed V and J ends, which lost 5 bases and 3 bases, there was a span of 10 bases. Looked up from germline, CDR1 is MDHEN and CDR2 is SYDVKM. The CDR3 DNA reads TGTGCCAGCAGTCCGGGGTCCTACTATGGCTACACCTTC. It encodes CASSPGSYYGYTF.

For the CDR3, the DNA is TGTGCCAGCAGTTACCCGGACACCCCGATTTACGAGCAGTACTTC. The encoded protein is CASSYPDTPIYEQYF. V gene TRBV6-6 combines with J gene TRBJ2-7, with a weak D call TRBD1 (5 bases). Germline V gives CDR1 MNHNY, CDR2 SVGAGI (reference sequence). With 2 bases removed from V and 4 bases from J, the gap between germline ends came to 15 bases. This CDR3 spans 15 amino acids.

V and J are TRBV5-4 and TRBJ2-1; D is ambiguous. The length of the CDR3 is 13 residues. The V end was cut by 0 bases, the J end by 7 bases, with 8 bases between. CDR1 SGHNT and CDR2 YYREEE come from the germline V gene (reference sequence). CDR3 DNA sequence: TGTGCCAGCAGCTTGGTGCGTGCAAATGAGCAGTTCTTC. Encoded protein: CASSLVRANEQFF. Complete variable domain (other parts from reference TRBV5-4 and TRBJ2-1): ETGVTQSPTHLIKTRGQQVTLRCSSQSGHNTVSWYQQALGQGPQFIFQYYREEENGRGNFPPRFSGLQFPNYSSELNVNALELDDSALYLCASSLVRANEQFFGPGTRLTVL.

This clone was seen only once. This chain links TRBV25-1 with TRBJ2-3, with TRBD1 as a possible D gene (6 bases). The CDR3 has 13 residues. CDR1 and CDR2 from the germline V gene are MGHDK and SYGVNS. Trimming cost V 4 bases and J 3 bases, with 8 bases left between them. As DNA, the CDR3 is TGTGCCAGCAGTGTTACAGGGACAGATACGCAGTATTTT. Protein sequence: CASSVTGTDTQYF. Combining the CDR3 with reference TRBV25-1 and TRBJ2-3 gives the whole variable domain EADIYQTPRYLVIGTGKKITLECSQTMGHDKMYWYQQDPGMELHLIHYSYGVNSTEKGDLSSESTVSRIRTEHFPLTLESARPSHTSQYLCASSVTGTDTQYFGPGTRLTVL.

V gene TRBV10-3 combines with J gene TRBJ1-1, with TRBD1 identical over 9 bases. V was clipped by 6 bases and J by 4 bases; unmatched bases: 6. The germline V gene encodes CDR1 ENHRY and CDR2 SYGVKD. The CDR3 consists of 14 residues. The CDR3 here is CAISNDRGITEAFF. DNA of the CDR3: TGTGCCATCAGCAACGACAGGGGGATCACTGAAGCTTTCTTT.

The chain joins TRBV6-5 to TRBJ2-1; 9 nucleotides line up with TRBD2. CDR3 length: 16 residues. The V and J ends lost 0 bases and 4 bases, in that order; junction bases with no gene match: 4. The V gene's germline CDR1 is MNHEY and CDR2 SVGAGI. The CDR3, as DNA: TGTGCCAGCAGTTACTCAGTGACTAGCGGATACAATGAGCAGTTCTTC. It specifies CASSYSVTSGYNEQFF.

V is TRBV27 and J is TRBJ2-2; 7 nucleotides agree with TRBD1. The germline gives CDR1 MNHEY, CDR2 SMNVEV (reference sequence). CDR3 length: 16 amino acids. V gave up 7 bases and J gave up 0 bases; unmatched junction bases: 8. The CDR3 DNA reads TGTGCCAGCACTCAAGGGACAGTCGCGAACACCGGGGAGCTGTTTTTT. Residues: CASTQGTVANTGELFF.

This clone was counted a single time. The chain couples TRBV6-1 to TRBJ2-5, with 7 bases matching TRBD1. The CDR3 consists of 15 residues. CDR1 and CDR2 from the germline V gene are MNHNS and SASEGT. V lost 1 base, J lost 5 bases, and 7 bases stayed unmatched. The DNA of the CDR3 is TGTGCCAGCAGTGAAGAAGGGGGCGTAGGGGAGACCCAGTACTTC. The encoded protein is CASSEEGGVGETQYF.

V usage is TRBV27 and J usage is TRBJ2-1; possibly TRBD2 for D (8 bases). The CDR3 is 22 residues long. The V and J ends lost 7 bases and 7 bases respectively, with 41 bases between them. CDR1 is MNHEY, CDR2 SMNVEV, per germline (reference sequence). CDR3 region: CASTRAAAGGVGRASPWNEQFF. In DNA form, the CDR3 reads TGTGCCAGCACCCGGGCAGCGGCAGGGGGAGTCGGGAGGGCCTCCCCGTGGAATGAGCAGTTCTTC.

The chain recombines TRBV30 with TRBJ2-1; 9 positions agree with TRBD2. The CDR3 is 14 residues long. The ends lost 4 bases at V and 5 bases at J; junction bases unmatched: 6. Looked up from germline, CDR1 is GTSNPN and CDR2 is SVGIG (reference sequence). The CDR3 DNA reads as TGTGCCTGGATAGCTAGCGGGATTAACAATGAGCAGTTCTTC. It specifies CAWIASGINNEQFF.

In its sample, this clone was seen a few times. The chain couples TRBV18 to TRBJ1-5; D not certain. Trimming left V 0 bases short and J 2 bases short, with 14 bases between. CDR3 size: 17 residues. Germline V gene data show CDR1 as KGHSH and CDR2 as LQKENI. DNA of the CDR3: TGTGCCAGCTCACCACCGGGCGGGGAAGTTGGCAATCAGCCCCAGCATTTT. Protein: CASSPPGGEVGNQPQHF.

The V and J genes are TRBV28 and TRBJ2-2; 9 positions match TRBD1. J lost 1 base, V lost 3 bases, and 9 bases had no gene match. Germline values: CDR1 MDHEN, CDR2 SYDVKM. The CDR3 covers 18 residues. Written as DNA, the CDR3 is TGTGCCAGCAGTTTTCCCTTTTACAGGGGGCGGAACACCGGGGAGCTGTTTTTT. Its translation: CASSFPFYRGRNTGELFF.

CDR3 residues: CASSREIAGVNEQFF. The CDR3 bases are TGTGCCAGCAGCCGCGAAATAGCGGGAGTGAATGAGCAGTTCTTC. The chain employs TRBV7-2 and TRBJ2-1; TRBD2 agrees at 9 bases. Trimming took 5 bases from V and 7 from J; bases not matched to a gene: 9. Germline V lookup: CDR1 SGHTA, CDR2 FQGNSA. The CDR3 runs 15 residues.

The rearrangement joins TRBV6-1 to TRBJ1-2; D perhaps matches TRBD1 (6 bases). CDR1 is MNHNS and CDR2 is SASEGT in the germline V gene. The germline V and J ends were trimmed by 2 bases and 4 bases, with 14 bases remaining between them. The CDR3 runs 15 residues. CDR3: CASSERGARIYGYTF. Here the CDR3 DNA reads TGTGCCAGCAGTGAACGGGGGGCGCGGATCTATGGCTACACCTTC.

The V gene is TRBV4-2, the J gene TRBJ2-5; 7 bases match TRBD2. The CDR3 consists of 16 residues. Per germline, CDR1 LGHNA and CDR2 YNFKEQ. J was trimmed by 5 bases and V by 0 bases; bases with no gene match: 9. The CDR3 spells CASSQEGREFWETQYF. The CDR3 coding sequence is TGTGCCAGCAGCCAAGAAGGGCGGGAGTTCTGGGAGACCCAGTACTTC.

This chain uses TRBV9 with TRBJ1-5; D gene unclear. Germline V gene sequence: CDR1 SGDLS, CDR2 YYNGEE. The CDR3 contains 16 residues. Trimming shortened V by 1 base and J by 6 bases, and 17 bases separated the two germline ends. The CDR3 protein is CASSVSGDGRGQPQHF. In DNA form, the CDR3 reads TGTGCCAGCAGCGTAAGTGGAGACGGTCGGGGTCAGCCCCAGCATTTT.

The genes are TRBV7-9 and TRBJ1-5; 9 bases are a match to TRBD1. Germline trimming cut 5 bases from V and 7 bases from J; bases unmatched to any gene: 18. Germline V gene sequence: CDR1 SEHNR, CDR2 FQNEAQ (reference sequence). The CDR3 runs to 18 residues. CDR3 sequence reads: CASSPTGTGKGSKQPQHF. The CDR3 coding sequence is TGTGCCAGCAGCCCTACTGGGACAGGGAAAGGGAGTAAGCAGCCCCAGCATTTT.

The V and J genes are TRBV5-1 and TRBJ1-1; no reliable D call. V lost 4 bases and J lost 1, with 8 bases in between. The germline CDR1 and CDR2 sequences are SGHRS and YFSETQ. The CDR3 contains 13 residues. CDR3 sequence: CASSTGTNTEAFF. Here the CDR3 DNA reads TGCGCCAGCAGCACGGGAACGAACACTGAAGCTTTCTTT.

The CDR3 nucleotides are TGTGCCAGCAGCCCCGTTAGGGGATTGGACTATGGCTACACCTTC. This encodes CASSPVRGLDYGYTF. This chain joins TRBV11-2 and TRBJ1-2; D may be TRBD1 (5 bases). Germline CDR1 is SGHAT and CDR2 is FQNNGV. CDR3 size: 15 residues. The ends were cut back, 5 bases at V and 3 bases at J, with 16 bases in the middle.

V gene TRBV30 combines with J gene TRBJ1-1, with D perhaps matching TRBD1 (6 bases). Germline CDR1 and CDR2: GTSNPN and SVGIG (reference sequence). Trimming shortened V by 2 bases and J by 4 bases, and 14 bases separated the two germline ends. CDR3 length: 14 residues. The CDR3 reads CAWSWGGAGTEAFF. CDR3 nucleotide sequence: TGTGCCTGGAGTTGGGGGGGGGCAGGCACTGAAGCTTTCTTT.

The chain combines TRBV5-6 with TRBJ2-7; 10 positions agree with TRBD1. This CDR3 has 16 residues. In germline, CDR1 is SGHDT, CDR2 YYEEEE. After removal of 2 bases from V and 0 bases from J, the junction contained 5 bases not matched to a gene. DNA of the CDR3: TGTGCCAGCAGCTTCAGGGACAGGGGTAACTCCTACGAGCAGTACTTC. Its translation: CASSFRDRGNSYEQYF.

The gene calls are TRBV29-1 and TRBJ2-2; D unresolved. This CDR3 has 14 amino acids. V dropped 4 bases and J dropped 0 bases, with 9 bases sitting between them. Germline V gives CDR1 SQVTM, CDR2 ANQGSEA. Here the CDR3 DNA reads TGCAGCGTTGTTAGTCAATCGAACACCGGGGAGCTGTTTTTT. This codes for CSVVSQSNTGELFF.